Sequencing of this TCR beta chain was carried out in a study of cytomegalovirus exposure and HLA in healthy donors. A word on this clone: The antigen remains unidentified.

Study-level findings and limits: Previous analysis showed most TCR beta V segments were productive about 90% or about 30% of the time.

The PCR used 60 Vbeta and 13 Jbeta primers. Generated by immunoSEQ multiplex PCR, the TCRdb table keeps only in-frame clones and is missing some. The sample has around 200,000 clones, around four fifths seen once. V gave up 0 bases and J gave up 9 bases; unmatched junction bases: 8. Per the germline V gene, CDR1 is LNHNV and CDR2 is YYDKDF (reference sequence). The CDR3 extends over 15 amino acids. Sequencing was performed on PBMCs. The chain carries TRBV15 and TRBJ2-4, with 7 bases matching TRBD1. The TCR sequence derives from a woman between 45 and 65 years old in good health and CMV-seropositive. CDR3 protein: CATSRDWVPGGIQYF. The CDR3 DNA reads TGTGCCACCAGCAGAGATTGGGTTCCAGGGGGCATTCAGTACTTC.